The 5 T cell receptor beta chains below all came from one sample that was sequenced in a study of T-cell reconstitution after alpha-beta-depleted transplantation in children. Library preparation (for TCRbeta) was performed with unique molecular identifiers. TCRdb itself ran the PCR reads through MiXCR, one entry per CDR3 protein. The sample carries around 450,000 distinct CDR3 sequences, 10% recorded once. The sample here was PBMCs, taken before TCRalphabeta/CD19-depleted stem cell transplant. The receptor source for this set is a child aged 2-15 years with inherited bone marrow failure, due to receive a stem cell transplant.

This clonotype was recorded a few times. The rearrangement links TRBV28 to TRBJ1-2; 11 positions agree with TRBD1. This CDR3 region has 15 residues. CDR1 and CDR2 (germline): MDHEN, SYDVKM. V was pared by 5 bases and J by 5 bases, with 7 bases of the junction left unmatched. Here the CDR3 DNA reads TGTGCCAGCAGTCCCGGCGGACAGGGGGCTTATGGCTACACCTTC. Protein product: CASSPGGQGAYGYTF.

This clonotype was counted many times. The chain employs TRBV5-1 and TRBJ2-5; 11 bases line up with TRBD1. V gave up 3 bases and J gave up 4 bases; unmatched junction bases: 2. CDR3 length: 14 amino acids. Germline V gives CDR1 SGHRS, CDR2 YFSETQ. CDR3 nucleotides: TGCGCCAGCAGCTCGGGACAGGGGGTAGAGACCCAGTACTTC. This encodes CASSSGQGVETQYF. Filled out from reference TRBV5-1 and TRBJ2-5, the complete variable domain reads KAGVTQTPRYLIKTRGQQVTLSCSPISGHRSVSWYQQTPGQGLQFLFEYFSETQRNKGNFPGRFSGRQFSNSRSEMNVSTLELGDSALYLCASSSGQGVETQYFGPGTRLLVL.

The chain recombines TRBV12-3 or TRBV12-4 with TRBJ2-1; TRBD2 matches 7 bases. V was clipped by 3 bases and J by 12 bases; unmatched bases: 2. The CDR3 totals 11 residues. The CDR3 DNA reads TGTGCCAGCAGTTTGATAGCGGGGCAGTTCTTC. It translates to CASSLIAGQFF.

This clonotype was seen more than once but under ten times. The chain combines TRBV7-9 with TRBJ1-1; TRBD1 is a possible D gene (5 bases). This CDR3 spans 14 amino acids. Trimming took off 0 bases at V and 6 bases at J, with 11 bases between the two ends. Germline loops: CDR1 SEHNR, CDR2 FQNEAQ (reference sequence). CDR3 loop: CASSLALQGPEAFF. Written as DNA, the CDR3 is TGTGCCAGCAGCTTAGCGCTTCAGGGTCCTGAAGCTTTCTTT.

This clonotype was picked up many times. The chain joins TRBV27 to TRBJ2-7; 8 nucleotides agree with TRBD1. The germline V gene encodes CDR1 MNHEY and CDR2 SMNVEV (reference sequence). Germline trimming cut 3 bases from V and 3 bases from J; bases unmatched to any gene: 4. This CDR3 is built from 14 residues. The DNA for the CDR3 is TGTGCCAGCAGTTTCGGGACAGGACTCTACGAGCAGTACTTC. It is translated as CASSFGTGLYEQYF.